This is a list of T cell receptor beta chains from one sample in a study of early T cells in non-severe SARS-CoV-2 infection. TCRdb fed the 5' RACE reads into MiXCR, producing one record per CDR3 protein. The top ten hold around 15% of the sample, which has 65,000 to 95,000 distinct CDR3 sequences, around 12% seen once. Sequenced material: whole blood, taken at baseline. These receptors all come from an adult who was a healthcare worker with PCR-confirmed SARS-CoV-2 infection or an uninfected control (not recorded which). The donor label of this sample is uncertain. Both conserved end residues are part of each CDR3. A D gene is named only where the DNA matches it firmly. Size values are once, few and many counts, or a class for expanded clones, and some rows have none.

>-|-|TRBV3-1|TRBJ2-4
TGTGCCAGCAGCCAAGGGCAGTCCATTCAGTACTTC
CASSQGQSIQYF
>-|-|TRBV3-1|TRBJ1-3
TGTGCCAGCAGCCGACAGCTCTCCCACTCTGGAAACACCATATATTTT
CASSRQLSHSGNTIYF
>few|TRBD1|TRBV20-1|TRBJ2-5
TGCAGTGCCACGCCCGAGGACAGGACGGCTGACCAAGAGACCCAGTACTTC
CSATPEDRTADQETQYF
>-|-|TRBV5-6|TRBJ1-1
TGTGCCAGCAGCAATGTCAGGGGTCTTGAAGCTTTCTTT
CASSNVRGLEAFF
>-|-|TRBV2|TRBJ2-5
TGTGCCAGCAGCCTACCGGGGACCCAAGAGACCCAGTACTTC
CASSLPGTQETQYF
>many|-|TRBV6-7|TRBJ2-7
TGTGCCAGCAGTTATTCCCATCCCGGGACAAGCCCCGTGGGGCAGTACTTC
CASSYSHPGTSPVGQYF
>many|TRBD1|TRBV5-1|TRBJ1-1
TGCGCCAGCAGTCCCCAGGGGGGGGACACTGAAGCTTTCTTT
CASSPQGGDTEAFF
>-|TRBD1|TRBV7-6|TRBJ2-2
TGTGCCAGCAGCTTATCCCGGGACAGGGGTTTGGCCGGGGAGCTGTTTTTT
CASSLSRDRGLAGELFF
>few|-|TRBV12-3/TRBV12-4|TRBJ2-1
TGTGCCAGCAGTTTATTAGGGCATGAGCAGTTCTTC
CASSLLGHEQFF
>-|TRBD1|TRBV20-1|TRBJ1-3
TGCAGTGCCCCCAGGGGGGGAGGATCTGGAAACACCATATATTTT
CSAPRGGGSGNTIYF
>-|-|TRBV7-8|TRBJ2-7
TGTGCCAGCAGCCCCTCCGAGGCCGCCTACGAGCAGTACTTC
CASSPSEAAYEQYF
>-|-|TRBV7-9|TRBJ2-6
TGTGCCAGCAGCTTAGCCCCAGGGCCTGGGGCCAACGTCCTGACTTTC
CASSLAPGPGANVLTF
>few|-|TRBV12-3/TRBV12-4|TRBJ1-1
TGTGCCAGCAGTGACGCGGGGGGGGCCACTGAAGCTTTCTTT
CASSDAGGATEAFF
>many|-|TRBV7-2|TRBJ2-7
TGTGCCAGCAGCCGGCCGGGGCCCTACGAGCAGTACTTC
CASSRPGPYEQYF
>few|-|TRBV4-1|TRBJ2-5
TGCGCCAGCAGCCCCCCCGATGAGACCCAGTACTTC
CASSPPDETQYF
>few|TRBD2|TRBV6-5|TRBJ2-2
TGTGCCAGCAGGAACCCTAGCGGGGGGTACACCGGGGAGCTGTTTTTT
CASRNPSGGYTGELFF
>-|-|TRBV20-1|TRBJ1-5
TGCAGTGCTAGAGATTTGATCGGGAGGGCTTGGCAGCCCCAGCATTTT
CSARDLIGRAWQPQHF
>few|-|TRBV27|TRBJ1-1
TGTGCCAGCAGTTTCACCTACTCTAACACTGAAGCTTTCTTT
CASSFTYSNTEAFF
>-|-|TRBV27|TRBJ1-3
TGTGCCAGCAGCCCACAGGGAGAAATTGGAAACACCATATATTTT
CASSPQGEIGNTIYF
>-|TRBD2|TRBV7-6|TRBJ2-2
TGTGCCAGCAGCTTAGGGGTAGCGGGAGGCTCAACCGGGGAGCTGTTTTTT
CASSLGVAGGSTGELFF
>few|TRBD2|TRBV11-2|TRBJ2-1
TGTGCCAGCAGCTTACTAGCGGACTACAATGAGCAGTTCTTC
CASSLLADYNEQFF
>few|-|TRBV6-1|TRBJ2-2
TGTGCCAGCAGTGGCGAGGGCGCCGGGGAGCTGTTTTTT
CASSGEGAGELFF
>-|-|TRBV27|TRBJ2-7
TGTGCCAGCAGTTTCTCGGGAGCCTACGAGCAGTACTTC
CASSFSGAYEQYF
>-|TRBD1|TRBV11-3|TRBJ2-2
TGTGCCAGCAGCTTAGGACAGGGAGCCACCGGGGAGCTGTTTTTT
CASSLGQGATGELFF
>many|-|TRBV9|TRBJ2-7
TGTGCCAGCAGCACTGGGGGGCTAGCGAGCTACGAGCAGTACTTC
CASSTGGLASYEQYF
>few|-|TRBV5-6|TRBJ1-4
TGTGCCAGCAGTCTACAGGGTGCAACTAATGAAAAACTGTTTTTT
CASSLQGATNEKLFF
>many|-|TRBV9|TRBJ1-6
TGTGCCAGCAGCGTAGCTGACGGGGCGATTTCACCCCTCCACTTT
CASSVADGAISPLHF
>few|-|TRBV21-1|TRBJ2-7
TGTGCCAGCAGCAAATGGCCTAGCGAAGCGGACGAGCAGTACTTC
CASSKWPSEADEQYF
>many|TRBD1|TRBV10-3|TRBJ2-7
TGTGCCATCAGTGAGGGGACAGGGGCCTACGAGCAGTACTTC
CAISEGTGAYEQYF
>few|-|TRBV9|TRBJ2-7
TGTGCCAGCAGCCCTTACGCAGGACTCAAGTACGAGCAGTACTTC
CASSPYAGLKYEQYF
>-|TRBD2|TRBV4-2|TRBJ2-7
TGTGCCAGCAGCCAGGGACTAGCACTCGAGCAGTACTTC
CASSQGLALEQYF
>-|-|TRBV5-1|TRBJ2-5
TGCGCCAGCAGCTTGGAAGGGTCGCGGGAGACCCAGTACTTC
CASSLEGSRETQYF
>-|TRBD2|TRBV20-1|TRBJ2-3
TGCAGTGCCTTGACGACTAGCCTGAGCACAGATACGCAGTATTTT
CSALTTSLSTDTQYF
>few|-|TRBV5-4|TRBJ1-1
TGTGCCAGCAGCTTACCGGACAGACGAAACACTGAAGCTTTCTTT
CASSLPDRRNTEAFF
>-|TRBD1|TRBV20-1|TRBJ2-1
TGCAGTGCTCCGGGACAGGGGGCCGATGAGCAGTTCTTC
CSAPGQGADEQFF
>-|-|TRBV7-2|TRBJ2-2
TGTGCCAGCGCCGGGACACCGAACACCGGGGAGCTGTTTTTT
CASAGTPNTGELFF
>few|TRBD1|TRBV11-2|TRBJ1-2
TGTGCCAGCAGCTTAGCTGACAGGGGCGGCTATGGCTACACCTTC
CASSLADRGGYGYTF
>few|TRBD2|TRBV6-4|TRBJ2-3
TGTGCCAGCAGTGTCCCAAATCGGACTAGCGGGGTTACAGATACGCAGTATTTT
CASSVPNRTSGVTDTQYF
>many|-|TRBV20-1|TRBJ1-2
TGCAGTGCTACCCGGGACTCAGGGGGCTACACCTTC
CSATRDSGGYTF
>-|TRBD2|TRBV4-2|TRBJ2-7
TGTGCCAGCAGCCAATCCGGGACTAGCCGTCTCTACGAGCAGTACTTC
CASSQSGTSRLYEQYF
>many|-|TRBV20-1|TRBJ2-1
TGCAGTGCTAGAGGACTGAACAATGAGCAGTTCTTC
CSARGLNNEQFF
>-|TRBD1|TRBV20-1|TRBJ2-3
TGCAGTGCTGACCACGGCGGGACAGGGCCCCCAGATACGCAGTATTTT
CSADHGGTGPPDTQYF
>-|TRBD2|TRBV24-1|TRBJ2-2
TGTGCCACCAGTGACCCCGGGACTAGCGCCGGGGAGCTGTTTTTT
CATSDPGTSAGELFF
>-|TRBD2|TRBV5-1|TRBJ2-1
TGCGCCAGCAGCCCCGGGACTAGCGGTACAGAGCAGTTCTTC
CASSPGTSGTEQFF
>few|TRBD1|TRBV4-1|TRBJ2-3
TGCGCCAGCAGCCGTGGGACAGACACAGATACGCAGTATTTT
CASSRGTDTDTQYF
>few|TRBD1|TRBV9|TRBJ1-3
TGTGCCAGCAGCAGGGACAGTCTAGGAAACACCATATATTTT
CASSRDSLGNTIYF
>few|-|TRBV6-5|TRBJ2-7
TGTGCCAGCAGTACATACCCAGGGATTTCCTACGAGCAGTACTTC
CASSTYPGISYEQYF